The entry below describes one T cell receptor (beta chain). The data were obtained in a study of cytomegalovirus exposure and HLA in healthy donors. Trimming cost V 3 bases and J 8 bases; bases outside gene matches: 7. The CDR3 is made up of 15 amino acids. Germline V lookup: CDR1 SGHDT, CDR2 YYEEEE. The PCR contained 60 Vbeta and 13 Jbeta primers. Generated by immunoSEQ multiplex PCR, the TCRdb table keeps only in-frame clones and is missing some. This sample carries approximately 100,000 clones, roughly three quarters of them seen once, and the ten largest clones take around 3.8%. What was sequenced was PBMCs. The TCR originated in a woman in her 50s in good health and CMV-seropositive. The rearrangement joins TRBV5-6 to TRBJ2-1; 11 bases align to TRBD2. The CDR3 DNA reads as TGTGCCAGCAGCTCCCGACTAGCGGGGAACTATGAGCAGTTCTTC. Encoded protein: CASSSRLAGNYEQFF. Supplemented by reference TRBV5-6 and TRBJ2-1, the full variable domain reads DAGVTQSPTHLIKTRGQQVTLRCSPKSGHDTVSWYQQALGQGPQFIFQYYEEEERQRGNFPDRFSGHQFPNYSSELNVNALLLGDSALYLCASSSRLAGNYEQFFGPGTRLTVL.